Below, one T cell receptor beta chain is given with its context. V trimming: 6 bases; J trimming: 4 bases; junction bases outside the gene matches: 9. The germline CDR1 and CDR2 sequences are MDHEN and SYDVKM. The CDR3 length is 15 residues. The table came from immunoSEQ multiplex PCR; TCRdb's copy has only in-frame clones and leaves some out. The data contain 100,000 or so clones, around nine tenths of them seen just once; the ten biggest clones take up around 1.2%. This entry belongs to a study of T cell changes during pregnancy in multiple sclerosis. The gene calls are TRBV28 and TRBJ2-7, with TRBD1 matching 10 bases. This clonotype originated in a female donor with multiple sclerosis, enrolled in a pregnancy study. The starting material was peripheral blood, obtained in the second trimester of pregnancy. CDR3 in amino acids: CASRHGDRGRYEQYF. In DNA, the CDR3 is TGTGCCAGCAGACATGGGGACAGGGGTCGGTACGAGCAGTACTTC.